A single sample gave rise to the 30 T cell receptor beta chains below, sequenced in a study of CD8+ T cells in alopecia areata. As for treatment: oral pan-JAK inhibitor, 5-10 mg twice daily. RNA extraction was followed by reverse transcription into cDNA, which acted as the sequencing template. Profiled with immunoSEQ multiplex PCR; TCRdb holds only in-frame clones, not every one. The sample includes approximately 210,000 clones, 64% seen only once; the top ten take around 3.9%. The input for sequencing was CD4+ T cells sorted from blood, taken at week 4, from a patient treated with tofacitinib. The source of these receptors is a human donor with alopecia areata.

In regard to this clone: At the DNA level, this CDR3 is encoded by other sequences in the same sample as well. The gene calls are TRBV20-1 and TRBJ2-1; D is perhaps TRBD2 (5 bases). The V end lost 0 bases, the J end lost 13 bases, and 10 bases lay between the germline ends. CDR3 length: 11 amino acids. Germline-derived CDR1 and CDR2 are DFQATT and SNEGSKA (reference sequence). The CDR3 reads CSARDLGEQFF. DNA for the CDR3: TGCAGTGCTAGAGATCTCGGGGAACAGTTCTTC.

The table lists this clone with a few counts. V is TRBV7-8 and J is TRBJ1-5; perhaps TRBD1 as D (5 bases). Trimming stripped 4 bases from V and 4 bases from J, with 5 bases between. In germline, CDR1 is SGHVS, CDR2 FQNEAQ. CDR3 size: 12 residues. CDR3 sequence: CASSSGNQPQHF. The CDR3 DNA follows: TGTGCCAGCAGCTCAGGGAATCAGCCCCAGCATTTT.

This clone was detected a few times. The V call is TRBV30, the J call TRBJ1-2, with 9 bases matching TRBD1. V shed 2 bases, J shed 8 bases, and the junction held 6 bases outside the gene matches. The CDR3 consists of 13 residues. Per germline, CDR1 GTSNPN and CDR2 SVGIG (reference sequence). The CDR3 DNA follows: TGTGCCTGGAGTAAACAGGGGGCGCGCGGCTACACCTTC. This sequence encodes CAWSKQGARGYTF.

The genes are TRBV7-2 and TRBJ1-5; D is possibly TRBD1 (5 bases). Germline CDR1 reads SGHTA; CDR2 reads FQGNSA. Trimming took 2 bases from V and 5 from J, leaving 7 bases between them. This CDR3 is 13 amino acids long. The CDR3 here is CASSLWDDQPQHF. Here the CDR3 DNA reads TGTGCCAGCAGCTTATGGGACGATCAGCCCCAGCATTTT.

This chain joins TRBV5-4 and TRBJ2-3, with D tentatively TRBD1 or TRBD2 (7 bases each). CDR1 SGHNT and CDR2 YYREEE come from the germline V gene (reference sequence). The CDR3 totals 14 residues. The ends were cut back, 2 bases at V and 3 bases at J, with 10 bases in the middle. The CDR3 coding sequence is TGTGCCAGCAGCTTCAGGGGGGGGACAGATACGCAGTATTTT. As protein: CASSFRGGTDTQYF.

In its sample, this clone was seen a few times. The chain carries TRBV10-3 and TRBJ2-5, with a tentative D call TRBD1 (6 bases). CDR1 and CDR2 from the germline V gene are ENHRY and SYGVKD. Trimming took 0 bases from V and 2 from J, leaving 7 bases between them. The CDR3 has 14 residues. DNA of the CDR3: TGTGCCATCAGTGAGTCAGGACAGCAAGAGACCCAGTACTTC. Translated: CAISESGQQETQYF.

This clone has only a few counts. CDR3 residues: CASSPQATTNEQFF. The CDR3 nucleotides are TGTGCCAGCAGCCCCCAGGCTACCACCAATGAGCAGTTCTTC. The V gene is TRBV7-2, the J gene TRBJ2-1, with D uncertain. Germline CDR1 is SGHTA and CDR2 is FQGNSA. The CDR3 runs to 14 residues. V was pared by 5 bases and J by 6 bases, with 14 bases between.

This chain connects TRBV2 to TRBJ2-2, with D unclear. CDR3 length: 13 residues. CDR1 is SNHLY, CDR2 FYNNEI, per germline. The V end lost 7 bases, the J end lost 5 bases, and 11 bases lay between the germline ends. The CDR3 sequence is CASNVGFTGELFF. The DNA of the CDR3 is TGTGCCAGCAATGTAGGGTTTACCGGGGAGCTGTTTTTT. Based on the CDR3 plus reference TRBV2 and TRBJ2-2, the full variable domain is EPEVTQTPSHQVTQMGQEVILRCVPISNHLYFYWYRQILGQKVEFLVSFYNNEISEKSEIFDDQFSVERPDGSNFTLKIRSTKLEDSAMYFCASNVGFTGELFFGEGSRLTVL.

The chain uses TRBV2 and TRBJ1-4, with unresolved D. There are 16 residues in the CDR3. Germline V gene sequence: CDR1 SNHLY, CDR2 FYNNEI. Trimming shortened V by 8 bases and J by 10 bases, and 26 bases separated the two germline ends. CDR3 nucleotides: TGTGCCAGCCTCTCCACCCCGACTCCAGCCAAGGGAAAACTGTTTTTT. It specifies CASLSTPTPAKGKLFF.

The rearrangement uses TRBV27 and TRBJ1-6; 8 bases map to TRBD1. The CDR3 has 15 amino acids. Trimming took 5 bases from V and 7 from J; bases not matched to a gene: 7. CDR1 MNHEY and CDR2 SMNVEV come from the germline V gene (reference sequence). The chain's CDR3 is CASSSLRQGNSPLHF. The CDR3 nucleotides read TGTGCCAGCAGTAGCCTGCGACAGGGGAATTCACCCCTCCACTTT.

The V and J genes are TRBV5-1 and TRBJ1-1, with no clear D. Germline V gene data show CDR1 as SGHRS and CDR2 as YFSETQ. Trimming removed 1 base at V and 1 base at J, with 11 bases between. This CDR3 contains 15 residues. The CDR3 reads CASSLLGTGNTEAFF. The CDR3 coding sequence is TGCGCCAGCAGCTTGTTAGGTACGGGGAACACTGAAGCTTTCTTT.

The rearrangement uses TRBV2 and TRBJ2-1; 8 nucleotides line up with TRBD2. Germline V lookup: CDR1 SNHLY, CDR2 FYNNEI. The CDR3 is made up of 13 amino acids. V was pared by 3 bases and J by 6 bases, with 1 base of the junction left unmatched. The CDR3 spells CASSERGVNEQFF. The CDR3 DNA follows: TGTGCCAGCAGTGAGCGGGGGGTCAATGAGCAGTTCTTC.

The V and J genes are TRBV19 and TRBJ1-6; the D gene is possibly TRBD1 (5 bases). Germline CDR1 and CDR2: LNHDA and SQIVND (reference sequence). V was shortened by 6 bases and J by 6 bases, with 12 bases between the two germline ends. The CDR3 has 14 amino acids. This chain's CDR3 is CASRTGTFNSPLHF. The DNA for the CDR3 is TGTGCCAGTAGAACCGGGACCTTTAATTCACCCCTCCACTTT. Full variable domain (remainder filled in from reference TRBV19 and TRBJ1-6): DGGITQSPKYLFRKEGQNVTLSCEQNLNHDAMYWYRQDPGQGLRLIYYSQIVNDFQKGDIAEGYSVSREKKESFPLTVTSAQKNPTAFYLCASRTGTFNSPLHFGNGTRLTVT.

V usage is TRBV15 and J usage is TRBJ1-2; D remains ambiguous. Germline V CDR1 and CDR2: LNHNV, YYDKDF (reference sequence). V was cut by 3 bases and J by 8 bases, with 25 bases left in between. This CDR3 region has 17 residues. The CDR3 loop reads CATSRIGNSISSGGYTF. The CDR3 coding sequence is TGTGCCACCAGCAGGATAGGGAACAGCATTTCCTCCGGCGGCTACACCTTC.

This chain uses TRBV10-3 with TRBJ1-4; 8 bases line up with TRBD1. V shed 0 bases, J shed 5 bases, and the junction held 2 bases outside the gene matches. The CDR3 has 15 residues. The V gene's germline CDR1 is ENHRY and CDR2 SYGVKD. The CDR3 spells CAISESNRGNEKLFF. For the CDR3, the DNA is TGTGCCATCAGTGAGTCGAACAGGGGGAATGAAAAACTGTTTTTT.

This chain links TRBV29-1 with TRBJ1-1, with TRBD1 as a possible D gene (6 bases). Germline-derived CDR1 and CDR2 are SQVTM and ANQGSEA. The V gene lost 8 bases and the J gene lost 1 base, with 14 bases spanning the gap. The CDR3 covers 13 residues. Written as DNA, the CDR3 is TGCAGCTCACGGGCGGGGGCGAACACTGAAGCTTTCTTT. This gives the protein CSSRAGANTEAFF.

The rearrangement links TRBV6-5 to TRBJ2-2; D possibly corresponds to TRBD2 (6 bases). Germline CDR1 MNHEY, CDR2 SVGAGI. Trimming stripped 4 bases from V and 1 base from J, with 13 bases between. This CDR3 has 16 amino acids. The CDR3 coding sequence is TGTGCCAGCAGTTCCCTCGGGGGACTGAACACCGGGGAGCTGTTTTTT. Translation gives CASSSLGGLNTGELFF.

This clone was observed a handful of times. This chain links TRBV5-4 with TRBJ1-6; 8 bases line up with TRBD1. This CDR3 is built from 16 residues. Trimming cost V 3 bases and J 10 bases; bases outside gene matches: 12. Per germline, CDR1 SGHNT and CDR2 YYREEE (reference sequence). CDR3 coding DNA: TGTGCCAGCAGCTCCAAAAAGACAGGGGAAGACTCACCCCTCCACTTT. Protein sequence: CASSSKKTGEDSPLHF.

V usage is TRBV2 and J usage is TRBJ2-7, with D possibly TRBD2 on 5 matching bases. V gave up 6 bases and J gave up 5 bases, with 17 bases separating them. Germline CDR1 and CDR2: SNHLY and FYNNEI. This CDR3 has 14 residues. The CDR3 protein is CASRLVDEGDEQYF. Here the CDR3 DNA reads TGTGCCAGCAGATTAGTCGATGAGGGAGACGAGCAGTACTTC.

This clone showed up just a few times. V and J are TRBV4-2 and TRBJ2-5; 13 bases line up with TRBD2. This CDR3 has 16 amino acids. The germline CDR1 and CDR2 sequences are LGHNA and YNFKEQ. The J segment lost 4 bases and the V segment lost 0 bases, leaving 2 bases of the junction unmatched. Written as DNA, the CDR3 is TGTGCCAGCAGCCAAGAACTAGCGGGAGGGGGAGAGACCCAGTACTTC. This sequence encodes CASSQELAGGGETQYF.

The chain has TRBV5-1 and TRBJ2-7; D is possibly TRBD1 (6 bases). V gave up 1 base and J gave up 3 bases, with 11 bases separating them. The length of the CDR3 is 14 residues. The germline CDR1 and CDR2 sequences are SGHRS and YFSETQ. The CDR3: CASSLNREYYEQYF. CDR3 sequence (DNA): TGCGCCAGCAGCTTGAACAGGGAGTACTACGAGCAGTACTTC.

The chain uses TRBV7-9 and TRBJ1-5; D gene ambiguous. Trimming shortened V by 5 bases and J by 3 bases, and 8 bases separated the two germline ends. CDR1 SEHNR and CDR2 FQNEAQ come from the germline V gene (reference sequence). The CDR3 contains 13 residues. CDR3 nucleotides: TGTGCCAGCAGCCCGGGGTACAATCAGCCCCAGCATTTT. Encoded protein: CASSPGYNQPQHF.

The chain links TRBV29-1 to TRBJ2-1; D is unclear. V lost 2 bases, J lost 1 base, and 15 bases lay in between. There are 16 residues in the CDR3. Germline V lookup: CDR1 SQVTM, CDR2 ANQGSEA. CDR3 DNA: TGCAGCGTTGAAAGGGTCAGCCCTAATTCCTACAATGAGCAGTTCTTC. This translates into CSVERVSPNSYNEQFF.

This clone was detected only a few times. The chain carries TRBV7-9 and TRBJ2-3; D call uncertain. The V end lost 5 bases, the J end lost 5 bases, and 8 bases lay between the germline ends. This CDR3 is 12 amino acids long. CDR1 SEHNR and CDR2 FQNEAQ come from the germline V gene (reference sequence). CDR3 in DNA: TGTGCCAGCAGCCAGACGGGAGATACGCAGTATTTT. Its translation is CASSQTGDTQYF. Full variable domain (rest looked up from reference TRBV7-9 and TRBJ2-3): DTGVSQNPRHKITKRGQNVTFRCDPISEHNRLYWYRQTLGQGPEFLTYFQNEAQLEKSRLLSDRFSAERPKGSFSTLEIQRTEQGDSAMYLCASSQTGDTQYFGPGTRLTVL.

The J gene is TRBJ2-1, the V gene TRBV4-1; 7 positions agree with TRBD2. CDR3 length equals 17 residues. CDR1 is MGHRA and CDR2 is YSYEKL in the germline V gene. V trimming: 5 bases; J trimming: 4 bases; junction bases outside the gene matches: 14. CDR3 in DNA: TGCGCCAGCAGCAGAGGGATTGCCGGGGGGATATACAATGAGCAGTTCTTC. Translation gives CASSRGIAGGIYNEQFF.

This chain joins TRBV7-2 and TRBJ1-6; D might be TRBD1 (5 bases). From germline, CDR1 is SGHTA and CDR2 FQGNSA. The CDR3 has 15 amino acids. Between the trimmed V and J ends, which lost 5 bases and 7 bases, there was a span of 15 bases. CDR3 sequence reads: CASSPSQGSNSPLHF. The CDR3, as DNA: TGTGCCAGCAGCCCGAGCCAGGGTTCAAATTCACCCCTCCACTTT.

The gene calls are TRBV4-3 and TRBJ2-3, with 9 bases fitting TRBD2. The V gene end was trimmed by 0 bases and the J gene end by 6 bases; junction bases not matched to a gene: 10. Germline CDR1 is LGHNA and CDR2 is YSLEER. The CDR3 extends over 17 amino acids. The CDR3 nucleotides read TGCGCCAGCAGCCAAGATTATCGCGGGGGGGCGTTTGATACGCAGTATTTT. Amino acid sequence: CASSQDYRGGAFDTQYF.

This clone occurred a few times. The rearrangement uses TRBV29-1 and TRBJ2-3, with 7 bases aligning to TRBD2. Per the germline V gene, CDR1 is SQVTM and CDR2 is ANQGSEA. The CDR3 length is 11 residues. Germline trimming cut 6 bases from V and 6 bases from J; bases unmatched to any gene: 3. This CDR3 is CSVRGDDTQYF. The CDR3 DNA reads TGCAGCGTCCGGGGGGATGATACGCAGTATTTT.

The CDR3 DNA is TGTGCCAGCAGCTTAGCAGCCACAGATACGCAGTATTTT. This sequence encodes CASSLAATDTQYF. The chain combines TRBV7-2 with TRBJ2-3, with D hard to call. V lost 0 bases and J 2 bases, leaving 3 bases between the germline ends. Looked up from germline, CDR1 is SGHTA and CDR2 is FQGNSA. The CDR3 length is 13 residues.

This clone has a handful of counts. This chain joins TRBV5-6 and TRBJ2-6, with 8 bases identical to TRBD1. CDR1 is SGHDT, CDR2 YYEEEE, per germline. The CDR3 totals 17 residues. Trimming removed 6 bases from V and 4 bases from J; junction bases left unmatched: 12. In DNA form, the CDR3 reads TGTGCCAGCACCCTAACCCCAGGGGGCGAAGGGGCCAACGTCCTGACTTTC. Its translation is CASTLTPGGEGANVLTF.